One and the same sample provided the 9 T cell receptor beta chains below, sequenced in a study of blood T cell repertoires in COVID-19. Sequencing used immunoSEQ multiplex PCR; TCRdb keeps in-frame clones, though not all of them. Among approximately 65,000 clones listed, approximately 93% were seen once. Sequenced: peripheral blood. The receptors shown here come from a man aged 65 to 79 with active COVID-19.

This clone has only one observation. The chain employs TRBV6-5 and TRBJ1-3, with D unresolved. V was trimmed by 0 bases and J by 11 bases, leaving 17 bases between them. Germline-derived CDR1 and CDR2 are MNHEY and SVGAGI. The CDR3 has 15 residues. CDR3 nucleotides: TGTGCCAGCAGTTACTCAGAGAGTACCCAATCTGCCATATATTTT. Its protein is CASSYSESTQSAIYF.

The J gene is TRBJ1-1, the V gene TRBV4-3, with no clear D. From germline, CDR1 is LGHNA and CDR2 YSLEER. Trimming removed 0 bases at V and 11 bases at J, with 13 bases between. This CDR3 comprises 13 residues. The CDR3 DNA reads TGCGCCAGCAGCCAAGATGAATGGCAGAGGGCTTTCTTT. As protein: CASSQDEWQRAFF.

V and J are TRBV4-1 and TRBJ2-1; D might be TRBD2 (6 bases). The CDR3 consists of 15 residues. The germline V gene encodes CDR1 MGHRA and CDR2 YSYEKL. V lost 0 bases and J lost 10, with 16 bases in between. This CDR3 reads CASSQEGGLGSEQFF. The CDR3, as DNA: TGCGCCAGCAGCCAAGAGGGAGGACTCGGGTCCGAGCAGTTCTTC.

V usage is TRBV18 and J usage is TRBJ1-5, with 10 positions matching TRBD1. With V trimmed by 3 bases and J by 4 bases, 0 bases remained unmatched. There are 14 residues in the CDR3. CDR1 is KGHSH and CDR2 is LQKENI in the germline V gene. The CDR3 is CASSPDRGNQPQHF. As DNA, the CDR3 is TGTGCCAGCTCACCGGACAGGGGGAATCAGCCCCAGCATTTT.

DNA of the CDR3: TGTGCCAGCAGTAGAATAGCGGGGGGGAACACCGGGGAGCTGTTTTTT. This codes for CASSRIAGGNTGELFF. The V and J genes are TRBV6-6 and TRBJ2-2, with 10 bases fitting TRBD2. Germline CDR1 reads MNHNY; CDR2 reads SVGAGI (reference sequence). The CDR3 consists of 16 residues. V trimming: 5 bases; J trimming: 1 base; junction bases outside the gene matches: 4.

The rearrangement links TRBV15 to TRBJ2-2; TRBD1 aligns across 8 bases. The germline V gene encodes CDR1 LNHNV and CDR2 YYDKDF (reference sequence). V was pared by 3 bases and J by 6 bases, with 6 bases of the junction left unmatched. There are 15 residues in the CDR3. Here the CDR3 reads CATSSNRGWAGELFF. The CDR3 coding sequence is TGTGCCACCAGCAGTAACAGGGGGTGGGCCGGGGAGCTGTTTTTT.

This chain connects TRBV4-1 to TRBJ2-1; a weak D match, TRBD2 (6 bases). With 2 bases removed from V and 0 bases from J, the gap between germline ends came to 14 bases. The CDR3 extends over 17 amino acids. Germline CDR1 MGHRA, CDR2 YSYEKL. CDR3 sequence: CASSQTSSESSYNEQFF. CDR3 coding DNA: TGCGCCAGCAGCCAAACTTCTAGCGAAAGCTCCTACAATGAGCAGTTCTTC.

This clone came up once. V is TRBV9 and J is TRBJ2-5, with 10 nucleotides matching TRBD2. The V gene end was trimmed by 1 base and the J gene end by 3 bases; junction bases not matched to a gene: 6. CDR3 length: 16 residues. In germline, CDR1 is SGDLS, CDR2 YYNGEE. DNA of the CDR3: TGTGCCAGCAGCGTAAGCGGGAGGGGCGTAAAAGAGACCCAGTACTTC. It translates to CASSVSGRGVKETQYF.

This clone showed up just once. The chain recombines TRBV6-6 with TRBJ1-5; 8 bases line up with TRBD1. After removal of 5 bases from V and 5 bases from J, the junction contained 8 bases not matched to a gene. The germline V gene has CDR1 MNHNY and CDR2 SVGAGI (reference sequence). The CDR3 totals 15 residues. DNA for the CDR3: TGTGCCAGCAGTCGCGACAGGGGCAGGGATCAGCCCCAGCATTTT. Residues: CASSRDRGRDQPQHF.